Listed below are T cell receptor beta chains from one sample, sequenced in a study of T cell responses to AZD1222 COVID-19 vaccine. Sequencing was performed with immunoSEQ multiplex PCR; in TCRdb, only in-frame clones are kept and a portion is missing. The sample contains about 160,000 clones, about 92% of which appear only once. Sequenced here: peripheral blood, sampled on day 0 of AZD1222 vaccination. These TCRs come from an adult in good health. The CDR3 runs from the conserved cysteine through the conserved F or W. Each record gives: D gene, J gene, V gene, clone size, CDR3 protein, CDR3 DNA. The D gene is left open where the match is weak. Clone size is given for some rows only: seen once, a few or many times, or a class if the clone is expanded.

>.|TRBJ1-1|TRBV27|once
CASSLRGSTEAFF
TGTGCCAGCAGTTTAAGAGGGAGCACTGAAGCTTTCTTT
>.|TRBJ2-7|TRBV27|.
CAGSEITGPYEQYF
TGTGCCGGCAGTGAAATCACAGGGCCCTACGAGCAGTACTTC
>.|TRBJ1-3|TRBV7-9|.
CASSTGGRGYSGNTIYF
TGTGCCAGCAGCACCGGGGGCAGGGGTTACTCTGGAAACACCATATATTTT
>.|TRBJ1-1|TRBV11-3|.
CASSLGSWTVNTEAFF
TGTGCCAGCAGCTTAGGATCTTGGACAGTGAACACTGAAGCTTTCTTT
>.|TRBJ2-1|TRBV15|.
CATSNGGYNEQFF
TGTGCCACCAGCAACGGAGGGTACAATGAGCAGTTCTTC
>.|TRBJ1-1|TRBV5-1|.
CASSLGVGPLNTEAFF
TGCGCCAGCAGCTTGGGTGTAGGGCCTCTGAACACTGAAGCTTTCTTT
>.|TRBJ2-4|TRBV21-1|.
CASSKGWPGDNIQYF
TGTGCCAGCAGCAAAGGGTGGCCGGGAGACAACATTCAGTACTTC
>TRBD1|TRBJ2-7|TRBV27|.
CAIGTGREQYF
TGTGCCATCGGGACAGGGAGGGAGCAGTACTTC
>.|TRBJ2-5|TRBV29-1|few
CSVGEMGGGLETQYF
TGCAGCGTTGGGGAGATGGGAGGGGGCTTGGAGACCCAGTACTTC
>.|TRBJ1-4|TRBV14|.
CASSPWTATNEKLFF
TGTGCCAGCAGCCCTTGGACAGCAACTAATGAAAAACTGTTTTTT
>.|TRBJ1-5|TRBV19|.
CASTYRWGYSNQPQHF
TGTGCCAGTACCTATAGGTGGGGCTATAGCAATCAGCCCCAGCATTTT
>TRBD1|TRBJ1-2|TRBV28|.
CASSPAGQGFSF
TGTGCCAGCAGTCCAGCGGGACAGGGGTTCTCCTTC
>.|TRBJ2-1|TRBV7-9|.
CASSFTLGRNNEQFF
TGTGCCAGCAGCTTCACACTAGGGAGAAACAATGAGCAGTTCTTC
>TRBD2|TRBJ2-5|TRBV7-8|.
CASSPVGLAVKGSETQYF
TGTGCCAGCAGCCCAGTGGGACTAGCGGTAAAGGGGTCGGAGACCCAGTACTTC
>.|TRBJ1-6|TRBV2|once
CASRSQGLQALHF
TGTGCCAGCAGGTCACAGGGTTTACAGGCCCTCCACTTT
>.|TRBJ2-4|TRBV5-4|.
CASSLADLGKNIQYF
TGTGCCAGCAGCTTGGCGGATTTGGGCAAAAACATTCAGTACTTC
>.|TRBJ2-5|TRBV9|.
CASSVEGGRQETQYF
TGTGCCAGCAGCGTAGAGGGGGGACGCCAAGAGACCCAGTACTTC
>.|TRBJ1-3|TRBV9|.
CASSVTFDRGNTIYF
TGTGCCAGCAGCGTTACCTTCGACAGAGGAAACACCATATATTTT
>.|TRBJ1-1|TRBV15|.
CATSRYPEALNTEAFF
TGTGCCACCAGCAGATACCCAGAGGCCTTGAACACTGAAGCTTTCTTT
>TRBD1|TRBJ1-2|TRBV7-2|.
CASSLTSGTGFYGYTF
TGTGCCAGCAGCTTAACCTCCGGGACAGGTTTCTATGGCTACACCTTC
>TRBD1|TRBJ1-4|TRBV18|.
CASSPQGAFNEKLFF
TGTGCCAGCTCACCACAGGGGGCGTTTAATGAAAAACTGTTTTTT
>.|TRBJ1-5|TRBV6-6|.
CASIWSGANQPQHF
TGTGCCAGCATCTGGTCAGGGGCCAATCAGCCCCAGCATTTT
>TRBD2|TRBJ2-1|TRBV9|once
CASREPAGGPIEQFF
TGTGCCAGCAGGGAACCAGCGGGGGGGCCAATTGAGCAGTTCTTC
>TRBD2|TRBJ2-5|TRBV10-3|.
CAISGPGLAGGWQETQYF
TGTGCCATCAGTGGACCAGGACTAGCGGGGGGTTGGCAAGAGACCCAGTACTTC
>.|TRBJ2-1|TRBV11-2|.
CASSLGQNNEQFF
TGTGCCAGCAGCTTGGGTCAGAACAATGAGCAGTTCTTC
>.|TRBJ1-1|TRBV5-1|.
CASSLAEGNTEAFF
TGCGCCAGCAGCTTGGCCGAGGGGAACACTGAAGCTTTCTTT
>TRBD2|TRBJ2-5|TRBV3-1/TRBV3-2|.
CASSQAGGEETQYF
TGTGCCAGCAGCCAAGCTGGGGGGGAAGAGACCCAGTACTTC
>.|TRBJ2-3|TRBV5-1|.
CASSLETAPTGTDTQYF
TGCGCCAGCAGCTTGGAAACGGCACCCACCGGCACAGATACGCAGTATTTT
>.|TRBJ2-7|TRBV19|few
CASRPAGALAEQYF
TGTGCCAGCAGACCGGCGGGCGCCCTCGCCGAGCAGTACTTC
>.|TRBJ2-1|TRBV29-1|.
CSVATYNEQFF
TGCAGCGTGGCTACTTACAATGAGCAGTTCTTC
>.|TRBJ1-1|TRBV19|medium-sized
CASSGGDFGNTEAFF
TGTGCCAGTAGTGGGGGGGATTTTGGGAACACTGAAGCTTTCTTT
>.|TRBJ1-5|TRBV6-1|.
CASSEGVYNQPQHF
TGTGCCAGCAGTGAGGGGGTGTACAATCAGCCCCAGCATTTT
>TRBD1|TRBJ1-6|TRBV6-1|.
CASSDGQGNSPLHF
TGTGCCAGCAGTGATGGACAGGGGAATTCACCCCTCCACTTT
>.|TRBJ1-2|TRBV28|.
CASSSSGTTSNYGYTF
TGTGCCAGCAGCTCCTCCGGGACAACCAGCAACTATGGCTACACCTTC
>TRBD1|TRBJ1-4|TRBV5-1|.
CASSLDGDRGQEKLFF
TGCGCCAGCAGCTTGGACGGGGACAGGGGGCAGGAAAAACTGTTTTTT
>TRBD1|TRBJ2-4|TRBV15|.
CATSPFQPGQGRNIQYF
TGTGCCACCAGCCCGTTTCAACCGGGACAGGGGCGAAACATTCAGTACTTC
>.|TRBJ1-2|TRBV27|.
CASSSVVGSGYTF
TGTGCCAGCAGTTCCGTGGTGGGTAGTGGCTACACCTTC
>TRBD2|TRBJ2-3|TRBV18|.
CASSPPGLESTDTQYF
TGTGCCAGCTCACCGCCGGGACTAGAGAGCACAGATACGCAGTATTTT
>.|TRBJ1-5|TRBV7-2|medium-sized
CASSADFYSNQPQHF
TGTGCCAGCAGCGCCGACTTCTATAGCAATCAGCCCCAGCATTTT
>.|TRBJ1-4|TRBV4-1|.
CASSHSGVPGLNEKLFF
TGCGCCAGCAGCCATTCTGGCGTGCCCGGACTTAATGAAAAACTGTTTTTT
>.|TRBJ1-5|TRBV6-1|.
CASSEIPLGGGNQPQHF
TGTGCCAGCAGTGAGATCCCACTGGGGGGCGGCAATCAGCCCCAGCATTTT
>.|TRBJ2-7|TRBV4-1|.
CASSQAWGGGYYEQYF
TGCGCCAGCAGCCAAGCTTGGGGAGGGGGGTACTACGAGCAGTACTTC
>TRBD1|TRBJ2-5|TRBV7-9|.
CASSLDRGQETQYF
TGTGCCAGCAGCTTAGACAGGGGGCAAGAGACCCAGTACTTC
>.|TRBJ1-2|TRBV5-5|.
CASSGATGLNEGGYTF
TGTGCCAGCAGCGGGGCCACAGGCTTGAATGAGGGTGGCTACACCTTC
>TRBD1|TRBJ1-6|TRBV7-9|.
CASSLGDRLNSPLHF
TGTGCCAGCAGCTTAGGGGACAGGCTAAATTCACCCCTCCACTTT